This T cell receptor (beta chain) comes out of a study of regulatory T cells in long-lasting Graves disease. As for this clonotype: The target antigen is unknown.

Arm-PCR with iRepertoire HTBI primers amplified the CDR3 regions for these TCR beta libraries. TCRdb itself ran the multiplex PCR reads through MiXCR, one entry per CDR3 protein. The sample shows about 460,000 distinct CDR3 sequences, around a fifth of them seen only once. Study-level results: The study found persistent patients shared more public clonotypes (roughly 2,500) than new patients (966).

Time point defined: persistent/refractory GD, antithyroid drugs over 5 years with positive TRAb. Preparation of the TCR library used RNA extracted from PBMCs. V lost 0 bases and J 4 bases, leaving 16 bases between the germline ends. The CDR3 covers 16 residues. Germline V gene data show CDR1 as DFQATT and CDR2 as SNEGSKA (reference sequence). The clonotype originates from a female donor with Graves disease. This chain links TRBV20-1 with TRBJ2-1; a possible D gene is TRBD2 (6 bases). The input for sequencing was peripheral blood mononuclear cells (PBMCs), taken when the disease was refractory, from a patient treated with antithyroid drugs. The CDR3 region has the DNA TGCAGTGCTAGAGAGTCCGGCGGGATCGGGTACAATGAGCAGTTCTTC. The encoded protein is CSARESGGIGYNEQFF.